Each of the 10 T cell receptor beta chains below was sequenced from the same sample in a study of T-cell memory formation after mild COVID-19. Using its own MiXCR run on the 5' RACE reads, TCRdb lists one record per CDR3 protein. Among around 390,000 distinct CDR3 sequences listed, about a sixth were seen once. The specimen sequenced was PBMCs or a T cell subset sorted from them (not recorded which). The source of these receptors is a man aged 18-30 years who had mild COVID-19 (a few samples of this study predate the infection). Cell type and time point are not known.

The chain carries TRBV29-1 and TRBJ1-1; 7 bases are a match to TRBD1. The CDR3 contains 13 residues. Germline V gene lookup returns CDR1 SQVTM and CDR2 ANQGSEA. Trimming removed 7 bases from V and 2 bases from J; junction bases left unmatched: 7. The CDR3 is CSAVGQQNTEAFF. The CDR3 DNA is TGCAGCGCCGTGGGACAGCAAAACACTGAAGCTTTCTTT.

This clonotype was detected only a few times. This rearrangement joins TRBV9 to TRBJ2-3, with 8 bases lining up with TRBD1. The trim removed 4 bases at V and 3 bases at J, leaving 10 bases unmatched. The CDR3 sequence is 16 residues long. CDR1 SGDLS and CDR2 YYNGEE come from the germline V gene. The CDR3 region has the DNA TGTGCCAGCAGCCCCCGGCTAGGACAGGGTACAGATACGCAGTATTTT. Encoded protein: CASSPRLGQGTDTQYF.

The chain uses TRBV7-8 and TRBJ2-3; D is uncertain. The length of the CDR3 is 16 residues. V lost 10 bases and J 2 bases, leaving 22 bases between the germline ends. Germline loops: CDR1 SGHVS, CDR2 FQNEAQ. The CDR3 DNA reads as TGTGCCACTATTACCGGGTCTTACGTGTCCACAGATACGCAGTATTTT. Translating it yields CATITGSYVSTDTQYF.

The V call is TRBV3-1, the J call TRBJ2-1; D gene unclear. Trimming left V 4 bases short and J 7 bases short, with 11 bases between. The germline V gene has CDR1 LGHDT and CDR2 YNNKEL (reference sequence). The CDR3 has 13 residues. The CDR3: CASSPRSVNEQFF. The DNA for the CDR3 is TGTGCCAGCAGCCCCCGGTCGGTAAATGAGCAGTTCTTC.

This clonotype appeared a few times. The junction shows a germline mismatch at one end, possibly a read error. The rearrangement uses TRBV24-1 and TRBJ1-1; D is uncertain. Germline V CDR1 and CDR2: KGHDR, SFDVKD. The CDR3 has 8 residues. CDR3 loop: CATASTLF. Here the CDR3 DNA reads TGTGCCACCGCCTCGACTTTATTT.

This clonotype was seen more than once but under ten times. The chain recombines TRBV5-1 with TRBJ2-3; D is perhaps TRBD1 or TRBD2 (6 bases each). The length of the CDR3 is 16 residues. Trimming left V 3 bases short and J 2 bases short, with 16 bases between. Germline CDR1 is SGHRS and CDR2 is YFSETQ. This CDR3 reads CASSWGWGASTDTQYF. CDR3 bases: TGCGCCAGCAGCTGGGGCTGGGGGGCTTCCACAGATACGCAGTATTTT.

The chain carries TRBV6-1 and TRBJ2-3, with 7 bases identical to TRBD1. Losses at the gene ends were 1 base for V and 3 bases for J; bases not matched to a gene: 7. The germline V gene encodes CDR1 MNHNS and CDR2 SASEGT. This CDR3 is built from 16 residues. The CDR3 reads CASSEVYGTATDTQYF. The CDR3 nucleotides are TGTGCCAGCAGTGAAGTGTATGGGACAGCTACAGATACGCAGTATTTT.

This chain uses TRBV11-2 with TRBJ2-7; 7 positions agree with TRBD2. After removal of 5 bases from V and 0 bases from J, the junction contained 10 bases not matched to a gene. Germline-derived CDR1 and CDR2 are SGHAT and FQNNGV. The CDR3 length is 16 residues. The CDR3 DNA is TGTGCCAGCAGCCCCTGGGGGGGGATGAGCTCCTACGAGCAGTACTTC. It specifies CASSPWGGMSSYEQYF. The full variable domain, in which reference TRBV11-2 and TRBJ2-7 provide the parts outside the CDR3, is EAGVAQSPRYKIIEKRQSVAFWCNPISGHATLYWYQQILGQGPKLLIQFQNNGVVDDSQLPKDRFSAERLKGVDSTLKIQPAKLEDSAVYLCASSPWGGMSSYEQYFGPGTRLTVT.

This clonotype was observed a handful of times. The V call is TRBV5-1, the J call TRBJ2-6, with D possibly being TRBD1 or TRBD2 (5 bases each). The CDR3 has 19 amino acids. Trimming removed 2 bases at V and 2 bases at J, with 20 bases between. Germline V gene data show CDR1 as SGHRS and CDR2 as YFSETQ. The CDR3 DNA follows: TGCGCCAGCAGCTTATCCGGGACCCAGAGGAGGCCTGGGGCCAACGTCCTGACTTTC. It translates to CASSLSGTQRRPGANVLTF.

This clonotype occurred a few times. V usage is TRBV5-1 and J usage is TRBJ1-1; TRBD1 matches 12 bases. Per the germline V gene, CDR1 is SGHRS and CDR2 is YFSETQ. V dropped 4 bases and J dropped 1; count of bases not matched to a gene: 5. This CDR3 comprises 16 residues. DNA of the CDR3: TGCGCCAGCAGCACGGGGGACAGGGGGCGGAACACTGAAGCTTTCTTT. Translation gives CASSTGDRGRNTEAFF.